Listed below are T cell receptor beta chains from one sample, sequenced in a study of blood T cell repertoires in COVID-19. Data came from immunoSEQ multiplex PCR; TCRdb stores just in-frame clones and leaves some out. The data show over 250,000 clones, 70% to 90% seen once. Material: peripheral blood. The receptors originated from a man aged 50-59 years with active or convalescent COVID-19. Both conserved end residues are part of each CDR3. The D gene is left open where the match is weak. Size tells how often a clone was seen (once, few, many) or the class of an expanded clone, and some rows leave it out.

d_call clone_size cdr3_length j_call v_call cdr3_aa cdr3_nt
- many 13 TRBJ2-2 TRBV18 CASSPGGLGELFF TGTGCCAGCTCACCAGGAGGGCTCGGGGAGCTGTTTTTT
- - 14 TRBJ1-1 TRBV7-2 CASSLSRWNTEAFF TGTGCCAGCAGCTTGAGCAGGTGGAACACTGAAGCTTTCTTT
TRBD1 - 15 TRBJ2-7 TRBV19 CASKTVAGGDYEQYF TGTGCCAGTAAGACCGTAGCAGGGGGCGACTACGAGCAGTACTTC
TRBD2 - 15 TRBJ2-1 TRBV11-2 CASSLEASGRGEQFF TGTGCCAGCAGCTTAGAGGCTAGCGGGAGAGGTGAGCAGTTCTTC
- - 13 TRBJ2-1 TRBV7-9 CASSFRQVNEQFF TGTGCCAGCAGCTTCCGACAGGTTAATGAGCAGTTCTTC
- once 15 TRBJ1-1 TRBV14 CASSQARGMNTEAFF TGTGCCAGCAGCCAAGCAAGGGGCATGAACACTGAAGCTTTCTTT
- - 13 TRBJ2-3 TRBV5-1 CASSLFRTDTQYF TGCGCCAGCAGCTTGTTCCGGACAGATACGCAGTATTTT
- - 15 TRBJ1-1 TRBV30 CAWSLTRERNTEAFF TGTGCCTGGAGTCTCACCAGGGAACGGAACACTGAAGCTTTCTTT
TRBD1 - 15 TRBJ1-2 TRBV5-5 CASSPIGDRDYGYTF TGTGCCAGCAGCCCGATTGGGGACAGGGACTATGGCTACACCTTC
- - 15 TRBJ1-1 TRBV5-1 CASSLAPTKNTEAFF TGCGCCAGCAGCTTAGCCCCGACAAAGAACACTGAAGCTTTCTTT
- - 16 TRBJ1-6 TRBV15 CATSRGMGTQNSPLHF TGTGCCACCAGCAGAGGGATGGGGACTCAGAATTCACCCCTCCACTTT
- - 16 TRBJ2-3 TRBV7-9 CASSRDGVKRTDTQYF TGTGCCAGCAGCCGCGACGGGGTCAAAAGGACAGATACGCAGTATTTT
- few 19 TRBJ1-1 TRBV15 CATSRDMSWQGKPNTEAFF TGTGCCACCAGCAGAGATATGAGTTGGCAGGGGAAACCAAACACTGAAGCTTTCTTT
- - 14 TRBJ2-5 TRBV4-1 CASSQWRNQETQYF TGCGCCAGCAGCCAGTGGCGGAACCAAGAGACCCAGTACTTC
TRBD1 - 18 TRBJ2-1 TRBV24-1 CATSDLKPSAGGYNEQFF TGTGCCACCAGTGATTTGAAGCCCTCGGCAGGGGGATACAATGAGCAGTTCTTC
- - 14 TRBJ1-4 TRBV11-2 CASTPGDNYEKLFF TGTGCCAGCACCCCGGGGGATAACTATGAAAAACTGTTTTTT
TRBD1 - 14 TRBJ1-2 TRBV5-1 CASSTGQGDYGYTF TGCGCCAGCAGCACGGGACAGGGAGACTATGGCTACACCTTC
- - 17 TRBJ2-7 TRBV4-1 CASSQGARGSGKNEQYF TGCGCCAGCAGCCAAGGGGCCCGGGGTAGCGGCAAGAACGAGCAGTACTTC
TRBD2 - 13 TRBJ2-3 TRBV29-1 CSVASGSTDTQYF TGCAGCGTTGCTAGCGGGAGCACAGATACGCAGTATTTT
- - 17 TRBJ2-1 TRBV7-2 CASSLAQGSIPYNEQFF TGTGCCAGCAGCTTAGCGCAGGGTAGCATCCCCTACAATGAGCAGTTCTTC
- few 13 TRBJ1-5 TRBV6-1 CASNELSNQPQHF TGTGCCAGCAATGAACTTAGCAATCAGCCCCAGCATTTT
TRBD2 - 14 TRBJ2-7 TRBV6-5 CASRTSGRAKEQYF TGTGCCTCACGGACTAGCGGGAGGGCTAAGGAGCAGTACTTC
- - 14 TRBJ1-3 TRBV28 CASCRLSSGNTIYF TGTGCCAGCTGCAGACTATCCTCTGGAAACACCATATATTTT
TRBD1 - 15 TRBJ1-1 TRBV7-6 CASSLQQGIGTEAFF TGTGCCAGCAGCTTACAACAGGGGATTGGGACTGAAGCTTTCTTT
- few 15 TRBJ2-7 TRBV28 CASSFRQRRVYEQYF TGTGCCAGCAGTTTCCGGCAGCGGAGGGTCTACGAGCAGTACTTC
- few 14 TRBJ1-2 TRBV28 CASSLEQVNYGYTF TGTGCCAGCAGTTTAGAACAGGTCAACTATGGCTACACCTTC
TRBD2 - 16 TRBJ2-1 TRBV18 CASSWGLADGTREQFF TGTGCCAGCTCATGGGGACTAGCGGACGGGACCCGTGAGCAGTTCTTC
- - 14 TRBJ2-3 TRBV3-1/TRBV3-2 CASSHRGSTDTQYF TGTGCCAGCAGCCATAGGGGAAGCACAGATACGCAGTATTTT
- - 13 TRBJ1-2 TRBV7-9 CASSRGSVYGYTF TGTGCCAGCAGCAGGGGGAGCGTTTATGGCTACACCTTC
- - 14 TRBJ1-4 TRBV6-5 CASSSTSWGEKLFF TGTGCCAGCAGTTCCACCTCCTGGGGCGAAAAACTGTTTTTT
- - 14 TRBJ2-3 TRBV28 CASSLSQPGDTQYF TGTGCCAGCAGTTTATCCCAGCCAGGGGATACGCAGTATTTT
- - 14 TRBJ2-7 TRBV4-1 CASSQESGSYEQYF TGCGCCAGCAGCCAAGAATCGGGGTCCTACGAGCAGTACTTC
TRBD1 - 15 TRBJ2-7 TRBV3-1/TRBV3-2 CASSRLGTGVYEQYF TGTGCCAGCAGCCGACTTGGGACAGGGGTCTACGAGCAGTACTTC
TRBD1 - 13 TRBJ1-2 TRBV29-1 CSVAEYRGYGYTF TGCAGCGTCGCTGAGTACAGGGGCTATGGCTACACCTTC
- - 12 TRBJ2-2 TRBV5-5 CASRKGAGELFF TGTGCCAGCAGGAAGGGGGCCGGGGAGCTGTTTTTT
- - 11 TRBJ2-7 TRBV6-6 CASRTVGEQYF TGTGCCAGTAGAACGGTTGGCGAGCAGTACTTC
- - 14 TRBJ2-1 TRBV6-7 CASSVWTTHNEQFF TGTGCCAGCAGTGTATGGACTACACACAATGAGCAGTTCTTC
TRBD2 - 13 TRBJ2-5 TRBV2 CATSGTSGETQYF TGTGCCACCTCCGGGACTAGCGGAGAGACCCAGTACTTC
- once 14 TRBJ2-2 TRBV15 CATSSSQVGRELFF TGTGCCACCAGCAGTTCTCAGGTTGGCCGGGAGCTGTTTTTT
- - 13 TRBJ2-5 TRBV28 CASTPPRGETQYF TGTGCCAGCACTCCGCCCCGGGGAGAGACCCAGTACTTC
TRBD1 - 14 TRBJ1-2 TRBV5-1 CASSSPGQIYGYTF TGCGCCAGCAGCTCGCCGGGACAGATCTATGGCTACACCTTC
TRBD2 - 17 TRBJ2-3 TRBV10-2 CASSELAGGPIGYTQYF TGCGCCAGCAGTGAGCTAGCGGGAGGGCCCATCGGGTATACGCAGTATTTT
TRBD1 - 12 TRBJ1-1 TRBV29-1 CSAAGTGTEAFF TGCAGCGCCGCCGGGACAGGAACTGAAGCTTTCTTT
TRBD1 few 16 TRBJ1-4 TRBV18 CASSPQTGTGSEKLFF TGTGCCAGCTCACCACAGACGGGGACAGGGAGTGAAAAACTGTTTTTT
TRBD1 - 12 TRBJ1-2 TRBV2 CASSGQGYGYTF TGTGCCAGCAGTGGACAGGGCTATGGCTACACCTTC
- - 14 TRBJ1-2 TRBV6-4 CASSDTGNSGGYTF TGTGCCAGCAGTGATACAGGGAATTCGGGCGGCTACACCTTC
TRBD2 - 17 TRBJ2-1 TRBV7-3 CASSPTGTMRAWNEQFF TGTGCCAGCAGCCCAACCGGGACTATGCGGGCATGGAATGAGCAGTTCTTC
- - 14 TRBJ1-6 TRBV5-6 CASGGLGIDSPLHF TGTGCCAGCGGAGGTCTGGGAATCGATTCACCCCTCCACTTT